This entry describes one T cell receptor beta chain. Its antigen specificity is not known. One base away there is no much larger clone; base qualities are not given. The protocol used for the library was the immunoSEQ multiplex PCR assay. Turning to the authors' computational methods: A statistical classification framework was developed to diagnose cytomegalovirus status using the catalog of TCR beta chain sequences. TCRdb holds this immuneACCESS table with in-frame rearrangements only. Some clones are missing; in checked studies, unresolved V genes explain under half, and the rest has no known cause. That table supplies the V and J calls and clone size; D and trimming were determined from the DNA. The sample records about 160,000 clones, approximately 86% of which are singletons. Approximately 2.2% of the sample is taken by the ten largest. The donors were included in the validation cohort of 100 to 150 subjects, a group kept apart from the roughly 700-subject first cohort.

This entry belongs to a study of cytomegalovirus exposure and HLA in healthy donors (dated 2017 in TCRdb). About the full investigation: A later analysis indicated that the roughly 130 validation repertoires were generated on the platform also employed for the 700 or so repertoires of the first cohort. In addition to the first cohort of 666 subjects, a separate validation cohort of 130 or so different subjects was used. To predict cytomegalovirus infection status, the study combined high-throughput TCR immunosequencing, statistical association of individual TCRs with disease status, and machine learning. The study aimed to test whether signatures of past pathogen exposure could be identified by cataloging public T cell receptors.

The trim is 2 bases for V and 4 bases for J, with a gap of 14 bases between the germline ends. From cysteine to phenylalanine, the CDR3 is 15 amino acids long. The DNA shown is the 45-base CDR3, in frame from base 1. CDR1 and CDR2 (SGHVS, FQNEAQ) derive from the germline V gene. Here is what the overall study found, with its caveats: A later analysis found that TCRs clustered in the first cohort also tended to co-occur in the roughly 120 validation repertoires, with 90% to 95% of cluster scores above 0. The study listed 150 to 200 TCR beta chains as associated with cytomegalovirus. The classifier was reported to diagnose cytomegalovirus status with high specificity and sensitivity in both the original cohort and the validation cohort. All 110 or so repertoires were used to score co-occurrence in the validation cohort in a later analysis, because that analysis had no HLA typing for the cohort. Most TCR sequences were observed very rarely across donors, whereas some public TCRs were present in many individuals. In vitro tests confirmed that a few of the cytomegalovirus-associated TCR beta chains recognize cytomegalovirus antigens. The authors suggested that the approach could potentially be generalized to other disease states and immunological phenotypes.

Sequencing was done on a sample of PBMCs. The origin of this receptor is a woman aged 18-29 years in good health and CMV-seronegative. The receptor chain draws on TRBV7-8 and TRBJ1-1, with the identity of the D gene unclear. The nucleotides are TGTGCCAGCAGCTTAAATCACGTTTCGGGCACTGAAGCTTTCTTT. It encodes CASSLNHVSGTEAFF.